The 5 T cell receptor beta chains below all came from one sample that was sequenced in a study of blood T cell repertoires in COVID-19. Assay: immunoSEQ multiplex PCR; the TCRdb copy retains only in-frame clones and omits some. Among some 350,000 clones listed, around 89% were seen once. The material sequenced was PBMCs or T cells enriched from blood (not recorded which). Source of these receptors: a young man who had recovered from COVID-19.

V is TRBV7-6 and J is TRBJ2-1; TRBD1 matches 9 bases. The V gene's germline CDR1 is SGHVS and CDR2 FNYEAQ. The length of the CDR3 is 17 residues. V was clipped by 4 bases and J by 5 bases; unmatched bases: 12. The CDR3 sequence: CASSSNAPGTGNNEQFF. In nucleotides, the CDR3 is TGTGCCAGCAGCTCCAATGCCCCCGGGACAGGGAACAATGAGCAGTTCTTC.

The chain combines TRBV28 with TRBJ2-7, with D tentatively TRBD1 (5 bases). Trimming cost V 5 bases and J 3 bases, with 8 bases left between them. The CDR3 covers 12 residues. Germline loops: CDR1 MDHEN, CDR2 SYDVKM. Here the CDR3 reads CASSKGNYEQYF. The CDR3, as DNA: TGTGCCAGCAGTAAGGGGAACTACGAGCAGTACTTC. The full variable domain, rest sourced from reference TRBV28 and TRBJ2-7, is DVKVTQSSRYLVKRTGEKVFLECVQDMDHENMFWYRQDPGLGLRLIYFSYDVKMKEKGDIPEGYSVSREKKERFSLILESASTNQTSMYLCASSKGNYEQYFGPGTRLTVT.

The chain employs TRBV28 and TRBJ2-6, with no clear D. CDR1 is MDHEN, CDR2 SYDVKM, per germline. The CDR3 contains 15 residues. Trimming took 5 bases from V and 0 from J, leaving 8 bases between them. DNA for the CDR3: TGTGCCAGCAGTATCACGAGCTCTGGGGCCAACGTCCTGACTTTC. It codes for CASSITSSGANVLTF.

The sample holds one count of this clone. This chain links TRBV18 with TRBJ2-5; tentatively, D is TRBD1 (5 bases). Germline CDR1 and CDR2: KGHSH and LQKENI. The CDR3 is 15 amino acids. Trimming cost V 3 bases and J 4 bases, with 15 bases left between them. CDR3 DNA sequence: TGTGCCAGCTCACCTAACAGGCCTCCGGGAGAGACCCAGTACTTC. It translates to CASSPNRPPGETQYF.

V gene TRBV28 combines with J gene TRBJ2-2; a possible D gene is TRBD2 (5 bases). Germline V CDR1 and CDR2: MDHEN, SYDVKM. Deletions cut 9 bases from V and 2 bases from J, with 25 bases between. This CDR3 comprises 18 residues. Here the CDR3 DNA reads TGTGCCAGTTACGGGGAGAAGCGACCTACTTTTAACACCGGGGAGCTGTTTTTT. It translates to CASYGEKRPTFNTGELFF.